This T cell receptor (beta chain) came from a study of CD8 T cells in ankylosing spondylitis. Findings of the study overall: A TCR beta motif of several highly homologous variants appeared characteristic of ankylosing spondylitis blood.

For TCR beta, libraries came from quantitative 5'-RACE with molecular barcodes. MiXCR was run by TCRdb on the 5' RACE reads, yielding one entry per CDR3 protein. The sample lists 150,000 to 200,000 distinct CDR3 sequences; approximately 12% were seen once. Worth noting for this clonotype: Its antigen remains unknown.

Germline V lookup: CDR1 SGHTA, CDR2 FQGNSA. Trimming cost V 2 bases and J 2 bases, with 4 bases left between them. The length of the CDR3 is 12 residues. The clonotype comes from a female donor with ankylosing spondylitis or in good health (not recorded which). The chain combines TRBV7-2 with TRBJ2-7; D not resolved. Sequenced material: blood, either unsorted or a sorted T cell fraction (not recorded which). CDR3 region: CASSLTPYEQYF. Here the CDR3 DNA reads TGTGCCAGCAGCTTAACACCCTACGAGCAGTACTTC. Complete variable domain (other parts from reference TRBV7-2 and TRBJ2-7): GAGVSQSPSNKVTEKGKDVELRCDPISGHTALYWYRQSLGQGLEFLIYFQGNSAPDKSGLPSDRFSAERTGGSVSTLTIQRTQQEDSAVYLCASSLTPYEQYFGPGTRLTVT.